The rows below give T cell receptor beta chains drawn from one sample of a study of blood T cell repertoires in COVID-19. Assay used: immunoSEQ multiplex PCR; TCRdb lists only in-frame clones, some missing. The repertoire consists of fewer than 200,000 clones, with around four fifths occurring once and the leading ten covering approximately 8%. The sequenced sample was peripheral blood. These receptors came from a woman in her 70s with COVID-19, enrolled during active disease. CDR3s include the opening cysteine and the closing phenylalanine or tryptophan. D genes are given only for firm matches. Size is stated for part of the rows, as once, few or many counts, or as a class when the clone is expanded.

V gene,J gene,clone size,D gene,CDR3 DNA,CDR3 protein
TRBV27,TRBJ2-7,NA,NA,TGTGCCAGCAGTCCCCCGGGGACAAGGGGATTAATAAGGTACTTC,CASSPPGTRGLIRYF
TRBV12-3/TRBV12-4,TRBJ1-4,NA,NA,TGTGCCAGCAGTTTGACAGCGGAAAAACTGTTTTTT,CASSLTAEKLFF
TRBV29-1,TRBJ2-2,few,TRBD2,TGCAGCGTAAACCTACCAGAGCGGGAGCTAACCGGGGAGCTGTTTTTT,CSVNLPERELTGELFF
TRBV20-1,TRBJ2-1,NA,TRBD2,TGCAGTGCTAGTAGACTAGCGGGAGCGGGGAATGAGCAGTTCTTC,CSASRLAGAGNEQFF
TRBV6-5,TRBJ2-7,NA,NA,TGTGCCAGCAGCGCCAGCTCCTACGAGCAGTACTTC,CASSASSYEQYF
TRBV11-2,TRBJ2-1,NA,TRBD2,TGTGCCAGCAGCTTAGATAGCGGGAGGGGCAATGAGCAGTTCTTC,CASSLDSGRGNEQFF
TRBV5-1,TRBJ1-1,NA,NA,TGCGCCAGCAGCTTGACCTCGCAGGCAGCCGGCACTGAAGCTTTCTTT,CASSLTSQAAGTEAFF
TRBV24-1,TRBJ2-7,NA,NA,TGTGCCACCAGTGGGTATGGGACAAGGAACGAGCAGTACTTC,CATSGYGTRNEQYF
TRBV5-8,TRBJ1-2,NA,TRBD1,TGTGCCAGCAGCTTGGAGGGCAGGGGGCGTGGCTACACCTTC,CASSLEGRGRGYTF
TRBV7-2,TRBJ2-3,once,TRBD2,TGTGCCAGCAGCTTAGTGGGTAGCGGGAGAAAGGGGACAGATACGCAGTATTTT,CASSLVGSGRKGTDTQYF
TRBV7-8,TRBJ2-7,NA,TRBD2,TGTGCCAGCAGCTTAGTAGTAGCGGGAGTTTCCGAGCAGTACTTC,CASSLVVAGVSEQYF
TRBV7-2,TRBJ2-7,NA,TRBD1,TGTGCCAGCAGCTCGACCCTGGACAGGGGGGGGTACGAGCAGTACTTC,CASSSTLDRGGYEQYF
TRBV5-5,TRBJ2-7,once,TRBD2,TGTGCCAGCAGCGCAACCCGGGACTATGGGCAGTACTTC,CASSATRDYGQYF
TRBV5-4,TRBJ2-2,NA,NA,TGTGCCAGCAGCCCCGCCGAGGGAACCGGGGAGCTGTTTTTT,CASSPAEGTGELFF
TRBV7-2,TRBJ2-1,NA,TRBD2,TGTGCCAGCAGCTCAAATCTAGCGGTTGAGCAGTTCTTC,CASSSNLAVEQFF
TRBV5-1,TRBJ2-5,NA,TRBD1,TGCGCCAGCAGCTTGGGATCTGGGACAGGGAGGGTGGAGCCCCAGTACTTC,CASSLGSGTGRVEPQYF
TRBV30,TRBJ1-1,NA,NA,TGTGCCTCGACAGTTTGGCAAGGGGCTTTCTTT,CASTVWQGAFF
TRBV27,TRBJ1-4,NA,TRBD1,TGTGCCAGCAGATTAAGGACAGGGAGTGACAAACTGTTTTTT,CASRLRTGSDKLFF
TRBV18,TRBJ2-2,NA,TRBD1,TGTGCCAGCTCACCGTCAGTGGACAGGGGTGGTCGGGAGCTGTTTTTT,CASSPSVDRGGRELFF
TRBV2,TRBJ2-5,NA,NA,TGTGCCAGCAGTGAGGGCAGGGTAAAAGAGACCCAGTACTTC,CASSEGRVKETQYF
TRBV5-6,TRBJ2-3,few,NA,TGTGCCAGCAGCAATGGGCCGCCGATACCTAGCACAGATACGCAGTATTTT,CASSNGPPIPSTDTQYF
TRBV10-3,TRBJ2-5,NA,TRBD2,TGTGCCATCAGTAGCGGGAGGGACCAAGAGACCCAGTACTTC,CAISSGRDQETQYF
TRBV6-5,TRBJ1-2,NA,NA,TGTGCCAGCAGTTACGAGGGTCTCTATGGCTACACCTTC,CASSYEGLYGYTF
TRBV19,TRBJ2-1,NA,NA,NA,CASSILGLRAGGEQFF
TRBV7-2,TRBJ2-1,few,TRBD2,TGTGCCAGCAGCTTAGGGTGGGCGGGAGATGAGCAGTTCTTC,CASSLGWAGDEQFF
TRBV2,TRBJ2-7,NA,TRBD2,TGTGCCAGCACCCCAACTTCGGCGGGGGGCGAGCAGTACTTC,CASTPTSAGGEQYF
TRBV28,TRBJ1-5,NA,TRBD1,TGTGCCAGCAGTTTAGGACAGGGCAATCAGCCCCAGCATTTT,CASSLGQGNQPQHF
TRBV9,TRBJ2-5,NA,NA,TGTGCCAGCAGCCCTGGGGGGGCCGGTTACCAAGAGACCCAGTACTTC,CASSPGGAGYQETQYF
TRBV28,TRBJ1-3,NA,NA,TGTGCCAGCAGAGAACAGGGTAGCTCTGGAAACACCATATATTTT,CASREQGSSGNTIYF
TRBV29-1,TRBJ2-7,NA,TRBD1,TGCAGCGTTTACCCGGGACAGGGCGCCGAGCAGTACTTC,CSVYPGQGAEQYF
TRBV18,TRBJ2-5,once,TRBD1,TGTGCCAGCTCACCCGGGACAGGGAAAGAGACCCAGTACTTC,CASSPGTGKETQYF
TRBV21-1,TRBJ1-6,NA,NA,TGTGCCAGCAGCAACCTTTTCGGGACTCCTAATTCACCCCTCCACTTT,CASSNLFGTPNSPLHF
TRBV14,TRBJ2-7,NA,NA,TGTGCCAGCAGCCAAGATCAAACGGCGGGATTGTTATACGAGCAGTACTTC,CASSQDQTAGLLYEQYF
TRBV6-5,TRBJ1-6,few,TRBD1,TGTGCCAGCAGTTATAAGGGGGCCTCCTATAATTCACCCCTCCACTTT,CASSYKGASYNSPLHF
TRBV5-6,TRBJ1-6,few,NA,TGTGCCAGCAGCACCGACAGCCAGAATTCACCCCTCCACTTT,CASSTDSQNSPLHF
TRBV21-1,TRBJ1-6,NA,NA,TGTGCCAGCAGCAAGGGACAGGGAGAACCCCTCCACTTT,CASSKGQGEPLHF
TRBV6-5,TRBJ2-1,NA,TRBD2,TGTGCCAGCAGCCCCGGACTAGCCTACAATGAGCAGTTCTTC,CASSPGLAYNEQFF
TRBV7-8,TRBJ2-1,NA,NA,TGTGCCAGCAGCTTCTACGAGTCGAACAATGAGCAGTTCTTC,CASSFYESNNEQFF
TRBV13,TRBJ2-6,NA,NA,TGTGCCAGCACGCGGTTTGGGGCCAACGTCCTGACTTTC,CASTRFGANVLTF
TRBV24-1,TRBJ2-1,NA,TRBD2,TGTGCCACCAGTGATCTATCTAGCGGGCTATACAATGAGCAGTTCTTC,CATSDLSSGLYNEQFF
TRBV28,TRBJ1-5,NA,TRBD1,TGTGCCAGCCTAACTCAACAGGGGAATCAGCCCCAGCATTTT,CASLTQQGNQPQHF
TRBV6-5,TRBJ2-3,NA,TRBD1,TGTGCCAGCAGGGGGGACAGGGAAGCAGATACGCAGTATTTT,CASRGDREADTQYF
TRBV19,TRBJ1-2,NA,TRBD1,TGTGCCAGTAGCGACCCGGGACAGAGGTATGGCTACACCTTC,CASSDPGQRYGYTF
TRBV7-2,TRBJ2-6,NA,TRBD2,TGTGCCAGCAGCTTTGGGCTAGCGGGGTTCTCTGGGGCCAACGTCCTGACTTTC,CASSFGLAGFSGANVLTF
TRBV7-2,TRBJ2-2,NA,NA,TGTGCCAGCAGGATTGTAACGGGGGGGGAGCTGTTTTTT,CASRIVTGGELFF
TRBV2,TRBJ2-5,NA,NA,TGTGCCAGCAGTCGCCGCAGGGAAAGAGAGACCCAGTACTTC,CASSRRRERETQYF
TRBV6-5,TRBJ1-2,NA,TRBD1,TGTGCCAGCAGTTACTCCGGCGAGGGGGCCTATGGCTACACCTTC,CASSYSGEGAYGYTF
TRBV7-2,TRBJ1-5,few,TRBD1,TGTGCCAGCAGACGGGACAGGGGAAATCAGCCCCAGCATTTT,CASRRDRGNQPQHF
TRBV2,TRBJ2-2,NA,TRBD1,TGTGCCAGCAAACCAGGGGGCACCGGGGAGCTGTTTTTT,CASKPGGTGELFF
TRBV5-1,TRBJ2-5,few,NA,TGCGCCAGCAGCCCGCTGGAGGCGGGCCAAGAGACCCAGTACTTC,CASSPLEAGQETQYF
TRBV5-1,TRBJ1-2,NA,NA,TGCGCCAGCAGCTTGGACAGCCAAAACTATGGCTACACCTTC,CASSLDSQNYGYTF
TRBV5-1,TRBJ2-1,NA,TRBD1,TGCGCCAGCAGCCCTGGACAGGGTCTAACGAATGAGCAGTTCTTC,CASSPGQGLTNEQFF
TRBV4-1,TRBJ1-3,NA,NA,TGCGCCAGCAGCCAAGGGAGTCGAGCCCAGAGTGGAAACACCATATATTTT,CASSQGSRAQSGNTIYF
TRBV3-1/TRBV3-2,TRBJ2-3,NA,TRBD2,TGTGCCAGCAGCCAAGCGGGACTAGTTATAAATACGCAGTATTTT,CASSQAGLVINTQYF
TRBV27,TRBJ2-7,NA,NA,TGTGCCAGCAGTCAAGCAGGGCCTCCAGGGTACGAGCAGTACTTC,CASSQAGPPGYEQYF
TRBV7-2,TRBJ2-7,NA,NA,TGTGCCAGCAGCTTCCTTTACGAGCAGTACTTC,CASSFLYEQYF
TRBV7-9,TRBJ2-1,NA,NA,TGTGCCAGCAGCTCCCGGAGCTCCTACAATGAGCAGTTCTTC,CASSSRSSYNEQFF
TRBV19,TRBJ1-5,NA,TRBD1,TGTGCCAGGAAGCTCTCGGGACAGACCAATCAGCCCCAGCATTTT,CARKLSGQTNQPQHF
TRBV5-1,TRBJ2-6,few,TRBD1,TGCGCCAGCAGCCCTGGACAGGGTGGGGGCTCTGGGGCCAACGTCCTGACTTTC,CASSPGQGGGSGANVLTF
TRBV29-1,TRBJ2-2,NA,TRBD1,TGCAGCGTTGCGGGACAGGGGGCGAACACCGGGGAGCTGTTTTTT,CSVAGQGANTGELFF